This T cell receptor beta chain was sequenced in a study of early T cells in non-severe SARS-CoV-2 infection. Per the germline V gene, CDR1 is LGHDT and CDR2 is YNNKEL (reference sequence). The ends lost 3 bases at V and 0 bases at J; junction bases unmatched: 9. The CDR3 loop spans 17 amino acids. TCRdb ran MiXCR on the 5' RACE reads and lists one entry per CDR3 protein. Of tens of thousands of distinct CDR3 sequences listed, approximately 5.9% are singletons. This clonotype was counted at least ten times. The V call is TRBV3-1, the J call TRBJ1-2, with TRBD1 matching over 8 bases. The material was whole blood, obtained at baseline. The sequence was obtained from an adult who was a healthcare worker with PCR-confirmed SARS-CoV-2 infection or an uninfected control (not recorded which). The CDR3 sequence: CASSHGQGSPSNYGYTF. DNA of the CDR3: TGTGCCAGCAGCCACGGACAGGGAAGTCCGTCTAACTATGGCTACACCTTC.